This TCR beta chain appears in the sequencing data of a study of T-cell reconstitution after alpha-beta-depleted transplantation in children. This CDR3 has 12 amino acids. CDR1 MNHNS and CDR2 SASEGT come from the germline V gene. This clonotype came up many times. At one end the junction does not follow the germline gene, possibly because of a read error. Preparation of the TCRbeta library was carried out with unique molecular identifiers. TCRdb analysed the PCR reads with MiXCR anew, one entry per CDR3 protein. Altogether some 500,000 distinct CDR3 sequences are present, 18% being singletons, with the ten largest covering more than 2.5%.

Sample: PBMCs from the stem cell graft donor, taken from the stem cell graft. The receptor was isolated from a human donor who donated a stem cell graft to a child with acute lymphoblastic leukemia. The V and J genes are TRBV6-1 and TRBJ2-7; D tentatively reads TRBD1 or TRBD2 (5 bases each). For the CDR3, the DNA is TGCGCCAGCAGTGAGGGGTCCTACGAGCAGTACTTC. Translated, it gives CASSEGSYEQYF.